The text below deals with one T cell receptor beta chain. Compared with germline, one end of the junction differs, possibly owing to a read error. This record comes from a study of T cells after yellow fever vaccination. Researchers made TCR cDNA using 5'RACE template switching, and this step added a universal primer site and UMIs. TCRdb called the 5' RACE reads again in MiXCR, with one record for every CDR3 protein. The table lists 450,000 to 550,000 distinct CDR3 sequences, about 19% of them singletons. The sequence came from a man aged 30 to 45 who received the YFV17D yellow fever vaccine. This specimen was PBMCs, taken 15 days after the yellow fever booster vaccination.

The CDR3 region has the DNA TGCAGTGCAAAGAAGGGACCGCGACAAGGGACCCAGTACTTC. Encoded protein: CSAKKGPRQGTQYF. V gene TRBV20-1 combines with J gene TRBJ2-5; D may correspond to TRBD1 or TRBD2 (5 bases each). The CDR3 is 14 amino acids. The germline gives CDR1 DFQATT, CDR2 SNEGSKA (reference sequence).